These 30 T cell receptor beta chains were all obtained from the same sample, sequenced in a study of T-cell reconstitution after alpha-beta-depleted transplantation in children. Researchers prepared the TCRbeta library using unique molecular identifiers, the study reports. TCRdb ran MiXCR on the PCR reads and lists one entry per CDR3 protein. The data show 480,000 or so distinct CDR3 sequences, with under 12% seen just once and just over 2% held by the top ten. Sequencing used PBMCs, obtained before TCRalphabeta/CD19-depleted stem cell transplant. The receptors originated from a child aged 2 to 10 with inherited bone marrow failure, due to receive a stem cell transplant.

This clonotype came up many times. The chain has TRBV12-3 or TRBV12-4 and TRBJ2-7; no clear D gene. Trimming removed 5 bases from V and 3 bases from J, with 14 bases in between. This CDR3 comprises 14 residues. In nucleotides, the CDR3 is TGTGCCAGCAGTCCCGAAAGGGTGGGCTACGAGCAGTACTTC. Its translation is CASSPERVGYEQYF.

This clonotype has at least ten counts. The chain's CDR3 is CASSLSSNQPQHF. CDR3 nucleotides: TGTGCCAGCAGTTTATCTAGCAATCAGCCCCAGCATTTT. This chain connects TRBV27 to TRBJ1-5; D is unresolved. CDR3 length: 13 residues. The germline V gene encodes CDR1 MNHEY and CDR2 SMNVEV (reference sequence). Trimming shortened V by 0 bases and J by 0 bases, and 0 bases separated the two germline ends.

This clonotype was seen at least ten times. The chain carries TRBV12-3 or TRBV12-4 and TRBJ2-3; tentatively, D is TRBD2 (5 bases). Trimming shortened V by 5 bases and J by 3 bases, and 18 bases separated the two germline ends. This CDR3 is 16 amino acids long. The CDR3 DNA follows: TGTGCCAGCAGTGCCCCAGGTTGGACTGAAACAGATACGCAGTATTTT. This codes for CASSAPGWTETDTQYF.

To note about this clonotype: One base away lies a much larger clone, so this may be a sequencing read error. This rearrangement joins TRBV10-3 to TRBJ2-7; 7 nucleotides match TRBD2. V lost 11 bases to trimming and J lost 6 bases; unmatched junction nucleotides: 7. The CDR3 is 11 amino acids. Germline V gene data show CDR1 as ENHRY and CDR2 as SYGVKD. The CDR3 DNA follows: TGTGCCCTTGGGAGGGGCGGCGAGCAGTACTTC. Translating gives CALGRGGEQYF.

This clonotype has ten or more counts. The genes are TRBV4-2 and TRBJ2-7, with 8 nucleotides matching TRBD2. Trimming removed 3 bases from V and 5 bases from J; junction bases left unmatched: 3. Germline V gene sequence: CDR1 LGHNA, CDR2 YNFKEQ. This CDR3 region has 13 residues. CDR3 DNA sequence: TGTGCCAGCAGCCAGGGCGGGGGGCACGAGCAGTACTTC. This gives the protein CASSQGGGHEQYF.

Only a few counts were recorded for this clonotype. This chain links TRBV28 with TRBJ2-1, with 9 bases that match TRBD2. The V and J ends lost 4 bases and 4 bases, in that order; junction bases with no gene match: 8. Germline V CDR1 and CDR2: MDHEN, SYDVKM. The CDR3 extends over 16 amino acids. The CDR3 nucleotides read TGTGCCAGCAGTTCCCCGTTTCTAGCGGGGTACAATGAGCAGTTCTTC. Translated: CASSSPFLAGYNEQFF.

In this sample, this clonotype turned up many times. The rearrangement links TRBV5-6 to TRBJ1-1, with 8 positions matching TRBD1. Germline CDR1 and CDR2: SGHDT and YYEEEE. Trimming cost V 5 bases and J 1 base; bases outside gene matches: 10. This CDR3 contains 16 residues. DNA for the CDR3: TGTGCCAGCAGACTGTACAGGGGGGCCGGGAACACTGAAGCTTTCTTT. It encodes CASRLYRGAGNTEAFF.

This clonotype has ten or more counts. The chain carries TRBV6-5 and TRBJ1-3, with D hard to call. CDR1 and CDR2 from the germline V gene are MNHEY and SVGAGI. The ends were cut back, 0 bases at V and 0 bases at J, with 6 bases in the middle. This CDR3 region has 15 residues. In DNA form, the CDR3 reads TGTGCCAGCAGTTACTCAGGGATCTCTGGAAACACCATATATTTT. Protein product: CASSYSGISGNTIYF.

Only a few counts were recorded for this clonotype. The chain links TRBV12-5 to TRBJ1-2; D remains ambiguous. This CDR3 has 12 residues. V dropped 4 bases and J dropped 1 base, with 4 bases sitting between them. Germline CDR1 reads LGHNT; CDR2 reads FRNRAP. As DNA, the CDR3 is TGTGCTAGTGGTTACAGTAACTATGGCTACACCTTC. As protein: CASGYSNYGYTF.

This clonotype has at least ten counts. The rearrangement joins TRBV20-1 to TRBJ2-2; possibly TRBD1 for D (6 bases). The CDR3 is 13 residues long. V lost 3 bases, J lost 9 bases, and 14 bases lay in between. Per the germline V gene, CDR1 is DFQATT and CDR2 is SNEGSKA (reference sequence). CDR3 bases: TGCAGTGCTAGGACCCAGGGGATTCGGGAGCTGTTTTTT. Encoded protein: CSARTQGIRELFF.

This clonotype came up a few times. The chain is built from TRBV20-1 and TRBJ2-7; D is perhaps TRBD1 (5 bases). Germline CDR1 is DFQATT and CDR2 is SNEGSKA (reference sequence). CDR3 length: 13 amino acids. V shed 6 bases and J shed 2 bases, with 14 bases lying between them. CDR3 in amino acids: CSASPGSAYEQYF. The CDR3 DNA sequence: TGCAGTGCGAGCCCAGGGTCCGCCTACGAGCAGTACTTC.

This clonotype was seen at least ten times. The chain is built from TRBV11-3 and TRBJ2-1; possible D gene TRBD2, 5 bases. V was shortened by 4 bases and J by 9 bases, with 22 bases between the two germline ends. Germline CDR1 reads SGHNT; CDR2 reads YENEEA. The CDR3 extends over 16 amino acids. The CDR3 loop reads CASSSASDPIAGEQFF. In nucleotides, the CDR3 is TGTGCCAGCAGCTCCGCATCCGACCCCATTGCGGGTGAGCAGTTCTTC.

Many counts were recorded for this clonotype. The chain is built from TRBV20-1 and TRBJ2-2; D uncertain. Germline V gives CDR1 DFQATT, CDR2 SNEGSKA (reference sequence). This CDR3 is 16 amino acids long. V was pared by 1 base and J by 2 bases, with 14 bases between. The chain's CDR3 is CSARGFDVSNTGELFF. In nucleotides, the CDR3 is TGCAGTGCTAGAGGGTTTGATGTTAGTAACACCGGGGAGCTGTTTTTT.

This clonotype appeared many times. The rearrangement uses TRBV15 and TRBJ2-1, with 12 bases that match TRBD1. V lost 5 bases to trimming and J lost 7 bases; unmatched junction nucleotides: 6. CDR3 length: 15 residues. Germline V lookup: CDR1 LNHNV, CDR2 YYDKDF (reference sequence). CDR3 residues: CATSAGTGGLNEQFF. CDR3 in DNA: TGTGCCACCAGCGCCGGGACAGGGGGCCTTAATGAGCAGTTCTTC.

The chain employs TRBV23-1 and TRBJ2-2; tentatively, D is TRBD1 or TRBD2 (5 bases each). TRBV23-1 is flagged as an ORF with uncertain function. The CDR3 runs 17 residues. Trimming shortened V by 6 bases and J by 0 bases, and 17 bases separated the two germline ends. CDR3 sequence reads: CASRPPLQGPNTGELFF. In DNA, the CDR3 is TGCGCCAGCAGGCCCCCTCTCCAGGGACCGAACACCGGGGAGCTGTTTTTT.

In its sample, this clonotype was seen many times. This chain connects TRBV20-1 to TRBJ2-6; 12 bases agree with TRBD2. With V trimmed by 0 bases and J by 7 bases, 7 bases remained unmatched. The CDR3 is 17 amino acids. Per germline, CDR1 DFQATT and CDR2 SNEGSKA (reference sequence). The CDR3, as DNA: TGCAGTGCTAGAGATCAAGAACTAGCGGGAGGAGCCAACGTCCTGACTTTC. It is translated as CSARDQELAGGANVLTF.

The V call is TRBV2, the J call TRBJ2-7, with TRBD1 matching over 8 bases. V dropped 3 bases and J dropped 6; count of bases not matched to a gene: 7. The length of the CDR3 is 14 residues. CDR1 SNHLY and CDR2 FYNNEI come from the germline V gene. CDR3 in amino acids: CASSEYQGAREQYF. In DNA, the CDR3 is TGTGCCAGCAGTGAGTACCAGGGGGCGCGCGAGCAGTACTTC.

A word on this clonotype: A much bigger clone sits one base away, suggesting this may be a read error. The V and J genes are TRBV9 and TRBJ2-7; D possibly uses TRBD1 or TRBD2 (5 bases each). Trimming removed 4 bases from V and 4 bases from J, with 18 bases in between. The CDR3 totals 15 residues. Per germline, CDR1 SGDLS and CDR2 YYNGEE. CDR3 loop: CASSPRGAAGYEQYF. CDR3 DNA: TGTGCCAGCAGCCCCCGGGGAGCGGCAGGGTACGAGCAGTACTTC.

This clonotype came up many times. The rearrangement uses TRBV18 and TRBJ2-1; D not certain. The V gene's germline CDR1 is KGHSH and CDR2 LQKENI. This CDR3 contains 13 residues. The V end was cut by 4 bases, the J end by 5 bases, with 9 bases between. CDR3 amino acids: CASSRDDHNEQFF. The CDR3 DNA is TGTGCCAGCTCACGAGACGATCACAATGAGCAGTTCTTC. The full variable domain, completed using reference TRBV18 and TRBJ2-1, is NAGVMQNPRHLVRRRGQEARLRCSPMKGHSHVYWYRQLPEEGLKFMVYLQKENIIDESGMPKERFSAEFPKEGPSILRIQQVVRGDSAAYFCASSRDDHNEQFFGPGTRLTVL.

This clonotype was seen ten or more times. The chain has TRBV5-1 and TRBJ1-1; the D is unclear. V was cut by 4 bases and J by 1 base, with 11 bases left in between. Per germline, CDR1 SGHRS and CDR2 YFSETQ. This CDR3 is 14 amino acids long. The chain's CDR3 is CASSMGSRNTEAFF. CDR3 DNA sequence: TGCGCCAGCAGCATGGGGTCCAGGAACACTGAAGCTTTCTTT.

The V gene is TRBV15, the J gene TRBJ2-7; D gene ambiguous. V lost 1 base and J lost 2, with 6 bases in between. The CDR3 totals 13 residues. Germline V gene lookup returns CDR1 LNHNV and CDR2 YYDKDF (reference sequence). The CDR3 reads CATSRGATYEQYF. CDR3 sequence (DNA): TGTGCCACCAGCAGAGGGGCCACCTACGAGCAGTACTTC.

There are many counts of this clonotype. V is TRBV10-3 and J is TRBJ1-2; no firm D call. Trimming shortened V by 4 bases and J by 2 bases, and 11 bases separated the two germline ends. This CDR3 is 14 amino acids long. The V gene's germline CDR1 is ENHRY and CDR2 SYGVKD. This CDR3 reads CAISGEGLNYGYTF. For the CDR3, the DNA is TGTGCCATCAGTGGGGAGGGTCTCAACTATGGCTACACCTTC.

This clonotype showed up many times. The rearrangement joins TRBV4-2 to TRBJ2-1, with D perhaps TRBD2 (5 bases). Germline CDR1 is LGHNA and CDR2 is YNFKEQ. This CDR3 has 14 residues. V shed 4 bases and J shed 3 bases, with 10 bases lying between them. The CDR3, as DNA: TGTGCCAGCAGCCGGGCAGGAGGCTACAATGAGCAGTTCTTC. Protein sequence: CASSRAGGYNEQFF.

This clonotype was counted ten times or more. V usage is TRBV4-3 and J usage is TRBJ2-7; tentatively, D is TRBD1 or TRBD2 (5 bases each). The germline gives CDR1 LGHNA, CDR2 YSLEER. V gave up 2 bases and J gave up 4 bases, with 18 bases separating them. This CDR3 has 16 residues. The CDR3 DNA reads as TGCGCCAGCAGCCAAATGGGGACGAGAACCTTATACGAGCAGTACTTC. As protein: CASSQMGTRTLYEQYF.

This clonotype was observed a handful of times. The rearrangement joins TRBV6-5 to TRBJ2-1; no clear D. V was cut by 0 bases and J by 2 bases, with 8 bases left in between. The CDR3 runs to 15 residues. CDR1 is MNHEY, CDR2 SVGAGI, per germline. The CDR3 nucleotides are TGTGCCAGCAGTTACTCGGGCGGCACCTACAATGAGCAGTTCTTC. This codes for CASSYSGGTYNEQFF.

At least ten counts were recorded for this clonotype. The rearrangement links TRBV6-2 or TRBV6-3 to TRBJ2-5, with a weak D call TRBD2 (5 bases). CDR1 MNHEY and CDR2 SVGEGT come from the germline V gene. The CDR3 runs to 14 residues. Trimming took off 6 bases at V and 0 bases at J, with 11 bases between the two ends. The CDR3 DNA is TGTGCCAGCAGCCTAAGCGGAGACCAAGAGACCCAGTACTTC. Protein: CASSLSGDQETQYF.

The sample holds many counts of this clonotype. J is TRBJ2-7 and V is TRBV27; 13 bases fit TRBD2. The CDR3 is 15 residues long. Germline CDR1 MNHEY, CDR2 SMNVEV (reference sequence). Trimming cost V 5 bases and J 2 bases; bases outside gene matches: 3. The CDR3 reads CASSPGTSGTYEQYF. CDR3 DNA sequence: TGTGCCAGCAGTCCCGGGACTAGCGGGACCTACGAGCAGTACTTC.

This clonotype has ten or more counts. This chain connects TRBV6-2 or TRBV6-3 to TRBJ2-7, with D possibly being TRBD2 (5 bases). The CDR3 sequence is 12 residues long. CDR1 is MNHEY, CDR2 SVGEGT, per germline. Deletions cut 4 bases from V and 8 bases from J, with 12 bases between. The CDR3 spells CASSSGSHQQYF. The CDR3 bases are TGTGCCAGCAGTTCGGGGTCTCACCAGCAGTACTTC.

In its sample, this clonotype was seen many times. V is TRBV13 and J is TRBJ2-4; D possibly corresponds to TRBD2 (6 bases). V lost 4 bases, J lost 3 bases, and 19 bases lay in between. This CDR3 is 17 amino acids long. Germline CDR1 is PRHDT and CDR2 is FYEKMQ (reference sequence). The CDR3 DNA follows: TGTGCCAGCAGCTCTTCCGGAGGGGTCGTCAGCAAAAACATTCAGTACTTC. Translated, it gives CASSSSGGVVSKNIQYF.

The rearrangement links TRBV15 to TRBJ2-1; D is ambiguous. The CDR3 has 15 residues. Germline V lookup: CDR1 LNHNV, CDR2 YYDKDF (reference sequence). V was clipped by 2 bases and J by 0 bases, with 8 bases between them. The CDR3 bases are TGTGCCACCAGCAGACGGTATCCCTCCTACAATGAGCAGTTCTTC. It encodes CATSRRYPSYNEQFF. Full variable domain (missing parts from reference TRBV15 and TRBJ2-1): DAMVIQNPRYQVTQFGKPVTLSCSQTLNHNVMYWYQQKSSQAPKLLFHYYDKDFNNEADTPDNFQSRRPNTSFCFLDIRSPGLGDTAMYLCATSRRYPSYNEQFFGPGTRLTVL.